This TCR beta chain is drawn from a study of blood T cells in healthy people across ages. Total RNA amounts of at least 5 micrograms were extracted per sample. PCR was performed a second time for roughly 7 to 12 cycles using a sample-barcoded 5' primer and a J-beta primer mix. A 12-random-nucleotide template-switch adaptor tagged each cDNA molecule. The study obtained at least 3 million CDR3-containing paired-end reads from every sample. MiXCR, run by TCRdb on the 5' RACE reads, gives a single entry per CDR3 protein. The top ten hold 20% to 25% of the sample, which has about 970,000 distinct CDR3 sequences, about 53% seen once. This CDR3 contains 13 residues. Germline CDR1 and CDR2: MGHDK and SYGVNS. Trimming cost V 3 bases and J 6 bases, with 12 bases left between them.

Specimen: blood. This chain connects TRBV25-1 to TRBJ2-7; D uncertain. This receptor was identified in a woman between 55 and 75 years old in good health. The CDR3, as DNA: TGTGCCAGCAGTGATTTTAACGGCTTCGAGCAGTACTTC. Its protein product is CASSDFNGFEQYF.